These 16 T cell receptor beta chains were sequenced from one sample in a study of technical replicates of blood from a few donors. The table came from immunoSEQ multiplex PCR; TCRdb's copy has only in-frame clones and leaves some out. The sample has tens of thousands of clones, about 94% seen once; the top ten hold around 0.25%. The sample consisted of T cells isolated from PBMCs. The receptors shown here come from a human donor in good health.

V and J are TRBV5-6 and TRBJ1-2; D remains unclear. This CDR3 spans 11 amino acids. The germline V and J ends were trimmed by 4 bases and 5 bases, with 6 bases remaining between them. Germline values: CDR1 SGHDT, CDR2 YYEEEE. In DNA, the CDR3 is TGTGCCAGCAGCAATCAGTATGGCTACACCTTC. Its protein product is CASSNQYGYTF.

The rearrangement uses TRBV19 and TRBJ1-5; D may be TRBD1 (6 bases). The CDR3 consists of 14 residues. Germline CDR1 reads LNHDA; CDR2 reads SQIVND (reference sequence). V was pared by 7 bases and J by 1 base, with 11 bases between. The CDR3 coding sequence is TGTGCCAGTACCGCGGACAGAAGCAATCAGCCCCAGCATTTT. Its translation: CASTADRSNQPQHF. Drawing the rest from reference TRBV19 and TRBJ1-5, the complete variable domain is DGGITQSPKYLFRKEGQNVTLSCEQNLNHDAMYWYRQDPGQGLRLIYYSQIVNDFQKGDIAEGYSVSREKKESFPLTVTSAQKNPTAFYLCASTADRSNQPQHFGDGTRLSIL.

The CDR3 DNA reads TGTGCCAGCAGCGCGGCGGGGACTCCGAACGAGCAGTACTTC. Translation gives CASSAAGTPNEQYF. The gene calls are TRBV13 and TRBJ2-7, with D possibly matching TRBD2 (6 bases). Germline V CDR1 and CDR2: PRHDT, FYEKMQ (reference sequence). The V gene lost 5 bases and the J gene lost 5 bases, with 16 bases spanning the gap. The length of the CDR3 is 14 residues. Using reference TRBV13 and TRBJ2-7 for the parts outside the CDR3, the full variable domain is AAGVIQSPRHLIKEKRETATLKCYPIPRHDTVYWYQQGPGQDPQFLISFYEKMQSDKGSIPDRFSAQQFSDYHSELNMSSLELGDSALYFCASSAAGTPNEQYFGPGTRLTVT.

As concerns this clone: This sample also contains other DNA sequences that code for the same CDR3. The CDR3, as DNA: TGCGCCAGCAGCTTGGGGACAGCGAACACTGAAGCTTTCTTT. Amino acids: CASSLGTANTEAFF. The chain has TRBV5-1 and TRBJ1-1; possibly TRBD1 for D (6 bases). Germline-derived CDR1 and CDR2 are SGHRS and YFSETQ. The CDR3 totals 14 residues. V was pared by 0 bases and J by 1 base, with 7 bases between.

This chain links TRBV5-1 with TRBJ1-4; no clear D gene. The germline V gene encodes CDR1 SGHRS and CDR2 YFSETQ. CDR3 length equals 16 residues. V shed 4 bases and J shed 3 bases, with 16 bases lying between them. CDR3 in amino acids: CASSPGDWGSNEKLFF. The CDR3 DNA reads TGCGCCAGCAGCCCCGGGGATTGGGGTTCTAATGAAAAACTGTTTTTT.

CDR3: CSVRTSGGFTGELFF. For the CDR3, the DNA is TGCAGCGTCCGGACTAGCGGGGGATTCACCGGGGAGCTGTTTTTT. The chain recombines TRBV29-1 with TRBJ2-2; 13 positions agree with TRBD2. Germline assignment: CDR1 SQVTM and CDR2 ANQGSEA. The junction had 5 bases not matched to a gene; V was cut back by 6 bases and J by 4 bases. The CDR3 has 15 amino acids.

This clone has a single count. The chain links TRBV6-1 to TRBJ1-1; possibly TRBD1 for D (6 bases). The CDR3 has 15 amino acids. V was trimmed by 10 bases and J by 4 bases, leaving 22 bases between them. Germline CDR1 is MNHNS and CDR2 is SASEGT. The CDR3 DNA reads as TGTGCCACATGGGTCTTCGGTCAGGGGAGCACTGAAGCTTTCTTT. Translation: CATWVFGQGSTEAFF.

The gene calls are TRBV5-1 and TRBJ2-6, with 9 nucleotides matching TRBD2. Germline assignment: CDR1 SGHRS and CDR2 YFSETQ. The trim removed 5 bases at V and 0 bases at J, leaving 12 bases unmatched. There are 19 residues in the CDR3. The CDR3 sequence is CASRSLAGRLSSGANVLTF. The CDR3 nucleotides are TGCGCCAGCAGAAGCCTAGCGGGACGGCTAAGCTCTGGGGCCAACGTCCTGACTTTC.

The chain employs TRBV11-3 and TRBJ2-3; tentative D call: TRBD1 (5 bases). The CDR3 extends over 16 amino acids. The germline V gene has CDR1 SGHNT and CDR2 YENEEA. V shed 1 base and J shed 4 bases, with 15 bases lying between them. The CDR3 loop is CASSLGLGVNADTQYF. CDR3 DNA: TGTGCCAGCAGCTTAGGCTTAGGGGTTAACGCAGATACGCAGTATTTT.

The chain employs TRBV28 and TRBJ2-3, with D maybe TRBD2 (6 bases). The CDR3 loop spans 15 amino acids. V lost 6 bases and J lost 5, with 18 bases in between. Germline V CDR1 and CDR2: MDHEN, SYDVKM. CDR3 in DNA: TGTGCCAGCAGCCCCAGTAGCGGCCTTAAAGATACGCAGTATTTT. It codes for CASSPSSGLKDTQYF. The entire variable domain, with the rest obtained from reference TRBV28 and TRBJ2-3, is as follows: DVKVTQSSRYLVKRTGEKVFLECVQDMDHENMFWYRQDPGLGLRLIYFSYDVKMKEKGDIPEGYSVSREKKERFSLILESASTNQTSMYLCASSPSSGLKDTQYFGPGTRLTVL.

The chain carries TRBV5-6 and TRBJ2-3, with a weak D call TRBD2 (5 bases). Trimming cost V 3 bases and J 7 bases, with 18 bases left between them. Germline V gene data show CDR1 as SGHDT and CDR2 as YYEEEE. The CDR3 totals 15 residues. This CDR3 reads CASSSAGSVKHTQYF. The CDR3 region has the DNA TGTGCCAGCAGCTCGGCGGGCTCAGTCAAACATACGCAGTATTTT.

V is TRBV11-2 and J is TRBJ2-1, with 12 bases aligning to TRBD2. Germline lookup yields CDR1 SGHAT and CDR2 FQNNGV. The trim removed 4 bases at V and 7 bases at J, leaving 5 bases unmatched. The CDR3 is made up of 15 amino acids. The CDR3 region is CASSSLGLAGNEQFF. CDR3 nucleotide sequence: TGTGCCAGCAGCTCGTTAGGACTAGCGGGGAATGAGCAGTTCTTC.

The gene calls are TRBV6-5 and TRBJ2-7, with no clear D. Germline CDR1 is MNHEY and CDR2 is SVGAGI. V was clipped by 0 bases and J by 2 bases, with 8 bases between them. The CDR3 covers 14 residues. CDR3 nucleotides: TGTGCCAGCAGTTACTCCCTGAGAACCTACGAGCAGTACTTC. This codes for CASSYSLRTYEQYF.

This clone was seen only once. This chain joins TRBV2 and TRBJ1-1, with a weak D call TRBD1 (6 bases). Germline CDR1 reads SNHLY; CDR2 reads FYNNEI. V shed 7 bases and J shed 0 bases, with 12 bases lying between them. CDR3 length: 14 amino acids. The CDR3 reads CASTGEFMNTEAFF. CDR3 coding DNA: TGTGCCAGCACAGGGGAATTTATGAACACTGAAGCTTTCTTT. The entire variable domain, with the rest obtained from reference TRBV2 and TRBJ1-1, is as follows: EPEVTQTPSHQVTQMGQEVILRCVPISNHLYFYWYRQILGQKVEFLVSFYNNEISEKSEIFDDQFSVERPDGSNFTLKIRSTKLEDSAMYFCASTGEFMNTEAFFGQGTRLTVV.

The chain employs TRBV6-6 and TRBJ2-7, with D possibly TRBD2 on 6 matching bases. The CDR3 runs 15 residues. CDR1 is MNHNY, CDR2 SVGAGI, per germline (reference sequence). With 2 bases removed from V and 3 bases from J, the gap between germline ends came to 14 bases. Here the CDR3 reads CASSYPGTANYEQYF. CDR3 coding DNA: TGTGCCAGCAGTTACCCCGGGACTGCTAACTACGAGCAGTACTTC.

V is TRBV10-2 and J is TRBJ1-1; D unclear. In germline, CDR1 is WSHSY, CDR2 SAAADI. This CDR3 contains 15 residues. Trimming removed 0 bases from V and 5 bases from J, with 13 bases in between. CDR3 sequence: CASSESVFIGTEAFF. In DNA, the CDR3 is TGCGCCAGCAGTGAGTCCGTTTTTATCGGGACTGAAGCTTTCTTT.